A single sample gave rise to the 2 T cell receptor beta chains below, sequenced in a study of response to subunit inactivated influenza vaccine. TCRdb used MiXCR to reprocess the RT-PCR reads, holding one entry per CDR3 protein. There are about 830,000 distinct CDR3 sequences in the sample; around 20% occur only once, and around 9.9% lies in the top ten. The sequencing used PBMCs from blood, collected more than 4 days after vaccination. These receptors were collected from a man aged 45 to 65 who received an inactivated influenza vaccine.

This clonotype has a count of ten or more. This rearrangement joins TRBV5-6 to TRBJ2-7; maybe TRBD1 (6 bases). This CDR3 contains 14 residues. Germline CDR1 is SGHDT and CDR2 is YYEEEE. The V and J ends lost 4 bases and 0 bases respectively, with 11 bases between them. The CDR3 nucleotides read TGTGCCAGCAGCCCGGACAGACGCTCCTACGAGCAGTACTTC. It is translated as CASSPDRRSYEQYF.

This clonotype occurred a few times. This chain joins TRBV12-3 or TRBV12-4 and TRBJ1-5; D call uncertain. Trimming took off 4 bases at V and 5 bases at J, with 6 bases between the two ends. The CDR3 is 12 residues long. The CDR3 spells CASSYQYQPQHF. The CDR3 coding sequence is TGTGCCAGCAGTTACCAATATCAGCCCCAGCATTTT.